Below, 24 T cell receptor beta chains from the same sample are listed, as sequenced in a study of T cell responses to AZD1222 COVID-19 vaccine. The table came from immunoSEQ multiplex PCR; TCRdb's copy has only in-frame clones and leaves some out. The sample lists about 120,000 clones; about nine tenths were seen once. The source was peripheral blood, collected on day 0 of AZD1222 vaccination. The receptors here all came from an adult in good health.

The CDR3 reads CASSQDQEDLLRNEQFF. The CDR3, as DNA: TGTGCCAGCAGCCAAGATCAGGAGGACCTACTACGGAATGAGCAGTTCTTC. The chain links TRBV3-1 (or the pseudogene TRBV3-2) to TRBJ2-1, with a tentative D call TRBD2 (5 bases). CDR3 length: 17 residues. The germline V and J ends were trimmed by 0 bases and 7 bases, with 19 bases remaining between them. CDR1 and CDR2 from the germline V gene are LGHDT and YNNKEL (reference sequence).

This clone was seen once. The chain carries TRBV19 and TRBJ1-4; no clear D. From germline, CDR1 is LNHDA and CDR2 SQIVND (reference sequence). Trimming removed 7 bases from V and 6 bases from J, with 18 bases in between. This CDR3 comprises 15 residues. The CDR3, as DNA: TGTGCCAGTAAAACCGGACCGCTCGGTCATGAAAAACTGTTTTTT. As protein: CASKTGPLGHEKLFF.

The chain links TRBV19 to TRBJ2-2; 7 nucleotides align to TRBD2. Losses at the gene ends were 4 bases for V and 6 bases for J; bases not matched to a gene: 11. The length of the CDR3 is 16 residues. Germline CDR1 LNHDA, CDR2 SQIVND (reference sequence). As DNA, the CDR3 is TGTGCCAGTAGTAACCGGGGGGTAGGGATCGCCGGGGAGCTGTTTTTT. Translating gives CASSNRGVGIAGELFF. Full variable domain (outside the CDR3, taken from reference TRBV19 and TRBJ2-2): DGGITQSPKYLFRKEGQNVTLSCEQNLNHDAMYWYRQDPGQGLRLIYYSQIVNDFQKGDIAEGYSVSREKKESFPLTVTSAQKNPTAFYLCASSNRGVGIAGELFFGEGSRLTVL.

The chain is built from TRBV30 and TRBJ1-5, with D unclear. V lost 1 base and J 5 bases, leaving 6 bases between the germline ends. The germline V gene has CDR1 GTSNPN and CDR2 SVGIG (reference sequence). CDR3 size: 12 residues. The CDR3 is CAWSDSYQPQHF. CDR3 sequence (DNA): TGTGCCTGGAGTGATAGTTATCAGCCCCAGCATTTT.

This clone was detected only once. The gene calls are TRBV30 and TRBJ1-2, with a tentative D call TRBD1 (5 bases). The V gene's germline CDR1 is GTSNPN and CDR2 SVGIG (reference sequence). With 0 bases removed from V and 2 bases from J, the gap between germline ends came to 10 bases. This CDR3 region has 14 residues. The CDR3 region is CAWSVPQGNYGYTF. The DNA for the CDR3 is TGTGCCTGGAGTGTACCCCAGGGCAACTATGGCTACACCTTC.

The rearrangement links TRBV30 to TRBJ1-1; possible D gene TRBD1, 6 bases. Trimming stripped 2 bases from V and 10 bases from J, with 14 bases between. The CDR3 is 12 residues long. Germline lookup yields CDR1 GTSNPN and CDR2 SVGIG (reference sequence). For the CDR3, the DNA is TGTGCCTGGAGTAGCAGGCGAGGGGGAGCTTTCTTT. Residues: CAWSSRRGGAFF.

This chain uses TRBV5-1 with TRBJ2-3; D remains unclear. The CDR3 is 14 amino acids. V shed 4 bases and J shed 4 bases, with 13 bases lying between them. Germline lookup yields CDR1 SGHRS and CDR2 YFSETQ. CDR3 bases: TGCGCCAGCAGCACCGAGTTTGGCCCAGATACGCAGTATTTT. Its protein is CASSTEFGPDTQYF.

This rearrangement joins TRBV7-9 to TRBJ2-7; D may be TRBD1 (6 bases). CDR3 length equals 16 residues. The V gene's germline CDR1 is SEHNR and CDR2 FQNEAQ (reference sequence). V lost 6 bases and J 1 base, leaving 19 bases between the germline ends. The CDR3 loop reads CASRPQQGEGSYEQYF. The CDR3 DNA sequence: TGTGCCAGCAGACCTCAACAGGGTGAAGGATCCTACGAGCAGTACTTC.

CDR3 sequence (DNA): TGTGCCAGCAGCTTAGATTCCCCCCACCAACCTGGAAACACCATATATTTT. This sequence encodes CASSLDSPHQPGNTIYF. This rearrangement joins TRBV7-6 to TRBJ1-3; D unclear. There are 17 residues in the CDR3. V gave up 1 base and J gave up 2 bases, with 15 bases separating them. Germline V gives CDR1 SGHVS, CDR2 FNYEAQ. The full variable domain, in which reference TRBV7-6 and TRBJ1-3 provide the parts outside the CDR3, is GAGVSQSPRYKVTKRGQDVALRCDPISGHVSLYWYRQALGQGPEFLTYFNYEAQQDKSGLPNDRFSAERPEGSISTLTIQRTEQRDSAMYRCASSLDSPHQPGNTIYFGEGSWLTVV.

The V call is TRBV5-4, the J call TRBJ2-3; D gene unclear. There are 14 residues in the CDR3. Looked up from germline, CDR1 is SGHNT and CDR2 is YYREEE (reference sequence). Trimming took 0 bases from V and 2 from J, leaving 7 bases between them. CDR3 amino acids: CASSLGGYTDTQYF. CDR3 DNA sequence: TGTGCCAGCAGCTTGGGCGGTTACACAGATACGCAGTATTTT.

The CDR3 DNA sequence: TGTGCCAGCAGTTGGGACAGCGTCAATGAGCAGTTCTTC. This sequence encodes CASSWDSVNEQFF. This chain connects TRBV27 to TRBJ2-1; 7 nucleotides match TRBD1. Germline assignment: CDR1 MNHEY and CDR2 SMNVEV (reference sequence). Germline trimming cut 4 bases from V and 6 bases from J; bases unmatched to any gene: 3. CDR3 length: 13 amino acids.

This clone is a singleton in its sample. In nucleotides, the CDR3 is TGTGCCAGCAGCTTACCGCCCGGGGAGCTGTTTTTT. This encodes CASSLPPGELFF. This chain connects TRBV11-2 to TRBJ2-2; D ambiguous. The germline CDR1 and CDR2 sequences are SGHAT and FQNNGV. The CDR3 covers 12 residues. V lost 2 bases and J lost 6, with 4 bases in between.

The genes are TRBV3-1 (or the pseudogene TRBV3-2) and TRBJ2-5; the D gene could be TRBD1 or TRBD2 (6 bases each). This CDR3 comprises 15 residues. In germline, CDR1 is LGHDT, CDR2 YNNKEL (reference sequence). Trimming removed 1 base from V and 7 bases from J, with 16 bases in between. CDR3 loop: CASSQVGGTPGTQYF. For the CDR3, the DNA is TGTGCCAGCAGCCAAGTAGGAGGGACACCGGGGACCCAGTACTTC.

The chain employs TRBV9 and TRBJ2-3; D may be TRBD2 (6 bases). Germline V lookup: CDR1 SGDLS, CDR2 YYNGEE. This CDR3 comprises 16 residues. V was shortened by 5 bases and J by 2 bases, with 18 bases between the two germline ends. CDR3 in amino acids: CASRGGQGPNTDTQYF. In nucleotides, the CDR3 is TGTGCCAGCAGGGGGGGTCAAGGTCCGAACACAGATACGCAGTATTTT.

This rearrangement joins TRBV27 to TRBJ1-2; D perhaps matches TRBD1 (5 bases). Trimming shortened V by 6 bases and J by 4 bases, and 18 bases separated the two germline ends. The CDR3 contains 15 residues. In germline, CDR1 is MNHEY, CDR2 SMNVEV (reference sequence). CDR3: CASSLSPPGLYGYTF. Here the CDR3 DNA reads TGTGCCAGCAGCCTGAGCCCTCCGGGGCTCTATGGCTACACCTTC.

This clone was detected once. The chain carries TRBV29-1 and TRBJ1-6; unclear D gene. The CDR3 is 14 residues long. CDR1 and CDR2 from the germline V gene are SQVTM and ANQGSEA. V lost 6 bases to trimming and J lost 10 bases, with 19 bases between them. The CDR3 is CSVLNGRPGSPLHF. The CDR3 DNA follows: TGCAGCGTATTGAACGGACGGCCCGGGTCACCCCTCCACTTT. The entire variable domain, with the rest obtained from reference TRBV29-1 and TRBJ1-6, is as follows: SAVISQKPSRDICQRGTSLTIQCQVDSQVTMMFWYRQQPGQSLTLIATANQGSEATYESGFVIDKFPISRPNLTFSTLTVSNMSPEDSSIYLCSVLNGRPGSPLHFGNGTRLTVT.

The V call is TRBV6-2 or TRBV6-3, the J call TRBJ1-4, with 9 bases that match TRBD1. Trimming cost V 2 bases and J 2 bases; bases outside gene matches: 6. The CDR3 totals 17 residues. The germline gives CDR1 MNHEY, CDR2 SVGEGT. The CDR3 DNA reads TGTGCCAGCAGTTACCGCCGGGACAGGGCCACTAATGAAAAACTGTTTTTT. Its protein is CASSYRRDRATNEKLFF.

This chain links TRBV4-3 with TRBJ1-2; the match to TRBD1 covers 8 bases. Germline CDR1 is LGHNA and CDR2 is YSLEER. V gave up 4 bases and J gave up 6 bases; unmatched junction bases: 7. The CDR3 extends over 14 amino acids. The CDR3 loop reads CASSRQTGANGYTF. CDR3 DNA: TGCGCCAGCAGCCGCCAGACAGGGGCGAATGGCTACACCTTC.

The CDR3, as DNA: TGCGCCAGCAGCCAAGGGGTCCCGGGACAGGGATTGTGGAGTGGCTACACCTTC. Amino acids: CASSQGVPGQGLWSGYTF. The V call is TRBV4-3, the J call TRBJ1-2; 9 bases are shared with TRBD1. Germline V gene data show CDR1 as LGHNA and CDR2 as YSLEER. V was clipped by 1 base and J by 7 bases; unmatched bases: 16. The length of the CDR3 is 18 residues.

The rearrangement joins TRBV19 to TRBJ2-1, with D tentatively TRBD1 or TRBD2 (5 bases each). Trimming removed 10 bases from V and 9 bases from J, with 19 bases in between. Germline V gives CDR1 LNHDA, CDR2 SQIVND (reference sequence). The CDR3 loop spans 13 amino acids. CDR3 sequence reads: CATTGPGGGEQFF. The CDR3 nucleotides are TGTGCCACAACGGGACCGGGCGGAGGTGAGCAGTTCTTC.

The table lists this clone with a count of one. DNA for the CDR3: TGTGCCTGGAGTCCCTACACTGAAGCTTTCTTT. Amino acids: CAWSPYTEAFF. This chain links TRBV30 with TRBJ1-1; D remains ambiguous. V was pared by 2 bases and J by 3 bases, with 4 bases between. The CDR3 is 11 amino acids. Per germline, CDR1 GTSNPN and CDR2 SVGIG (reference sequence).

This clone was seen only a few times. V and J are TRBV6-5 and TRBJ2-7; 10 bases align to TRBD1. V lost 6 bases, J lost 2 bases, and 7 bases stayed unmatched. The germline V gene encodes CDR1 MNHEY and CDR2 SVGAGI. This CDR3 has 15 amino acids. The CDR3, as DNA: TGTGCCAGCAGCGCAACCGGGACAGGGGCCTACGAGCAGTACTTC. It specifies CASSATGTGAYEQYF.

The chain employs TRBV18 and TRBJ2-2, with D maybe TRBD1 (6 bases). Germline V gene lookup returns CDR1 KGHSH and CDR2 LQKENI. The CDR3 length is 17 residues. V lost 1 base and J 1 base, leaving 13 bases between the germline ends. This CDR3 is CASSPRDIGWNTGELFF. In nucleotides, the CDR3 is TGTGCCAGCTCACCACGGGACATTGGCTGGAACACCGGGGAGCTGTTTTTT.

The V gene is TRBV6-5, the J gene TRBJ1-2, with unresolved D. This CDR3 has 11 amino acids. V lost 6 bases to trimming and J lost 5 bases, with 7 bases between them. The germline CDR1 and CDR2 sequences are MNHEY and SVGAGI. CDR3 sequence: CASSIGYGYTF. The DNA for the CDR3 is TGTGCCAGCAGCATCGGATATGGCTACACCTTC.